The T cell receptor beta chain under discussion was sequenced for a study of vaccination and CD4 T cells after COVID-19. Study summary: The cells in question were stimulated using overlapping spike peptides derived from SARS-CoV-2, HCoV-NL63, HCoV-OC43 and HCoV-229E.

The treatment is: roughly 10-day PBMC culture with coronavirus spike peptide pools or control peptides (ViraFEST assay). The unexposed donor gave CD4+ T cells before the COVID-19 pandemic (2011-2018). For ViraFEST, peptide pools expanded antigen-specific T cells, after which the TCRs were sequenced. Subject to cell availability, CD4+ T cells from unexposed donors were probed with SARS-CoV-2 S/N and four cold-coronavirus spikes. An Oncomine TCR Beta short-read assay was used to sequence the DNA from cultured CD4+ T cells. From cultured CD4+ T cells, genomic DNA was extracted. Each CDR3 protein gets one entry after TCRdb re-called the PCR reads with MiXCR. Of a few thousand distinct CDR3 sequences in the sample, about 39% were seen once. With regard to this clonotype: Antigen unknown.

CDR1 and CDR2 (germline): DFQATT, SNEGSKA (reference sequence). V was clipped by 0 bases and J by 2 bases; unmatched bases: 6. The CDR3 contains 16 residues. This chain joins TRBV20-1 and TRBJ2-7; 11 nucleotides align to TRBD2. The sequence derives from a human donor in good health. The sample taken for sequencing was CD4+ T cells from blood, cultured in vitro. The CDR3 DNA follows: TGCAGTGCTAGAGATCCCCTAGCGGGGGGTACCTACGAGCAGTACTTC. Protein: CSARDPLAGGTYEQYF.